These 18 T cell receptor beta chains originate from one sample sequenced in a study of cytomegalovirus exposure and HLA in healthy donors. Primers included in the PCR were 60 Vbeta and 13 Jbeta primers. Some clones are missing from TCRdb's copy, which holds only in-frame ones; the method was immunoSEQ multiplex PCR. The data show about 55,000 clones, around 78% seen once. Sequences were obtained from PBMCs. The receptors derive from a female donor in good health and CMV-seronegative.

This rearrangement joins TRBV6-4 to TRBJ2-3; D is possibly TRBD2 (5 bases). V was cut by 6 bases and J by 2 bases, with 12 bases left in between. The CDR3 length is 14 residues. Germline V gene data show CDR1 as MRHNA and CDR2 as SNTAGT. CDR3 bases: TGTGCCAGCAGCCCCTCCGGGGACACAGATACGCAGTATTTT. It is translated as CASSPSGDTDTQYF.

V gene TRBV9 combines with J gene TRBJ2-7; 10 bases are shared with TRBD2. The germline V gene has CDR1 SGDLS and CDR2 YYNGEE. This CDR3 region has 15 residues. With V trimmed by 0 bases and J by 7 bases, 7 bases remained unmatched. The CDR3 DNA is TGTGCCAGCAGCGTAGGGAGCGGGGGGGCCTGGGAGCAGTACTTC. Protein: CASSVGSGGAWEQYF.

The rearrangement uses TRBV11-2 and TRBJ1-2, with D possibly matching TRBD1 (5 bases). CDR3 length: 13 amino acids. The germline CDR1 and CDR2 sequences are SGHAT and FQNNGV. Deletions cut 1 base from V and 6 bases from J, with 9 bases between. The CDR3 spells CASSLGTLNGYTF. The CDR3 bases are TGTGCCAGCAGCTTAGGGACACTAAATGGCTACACCTTC.

The chain links TRBV19 to TRBJ1-1, with 7 bases fitting TRBD1. After removal of 6 bases from V and 0 bases from J, the junction contained 4 bases not matched to a gene. This CDR3 is built from 14 residues. The germline gives CDR1 LNHDA, CDR2 SQIVND (reference sequence). DNA for the CDR3: TGTGCCAGTAGCTTTCAGGGGGTGAACACTGAAGCTTTCTTT. Protein product: CASSFQGVNTEAFF.

The chain joins TRBV7-9 to TRBJ2-6, with 9 bases identical to TRBD1. V dropped 1 base and J dropped 14; count of bases not matched to a gene: 6. Looked up from germline, CDR1 is SEHNR and CDR2 is FQNEAQ (reference sequence). The CDR3 contains 14 residues. The CDR3 DNA follows: TGTGCCAGCAGCTTAGTAGGGACAGGGCTAATCCTGACTTTC. Its translation is CASSLVGTGLILTF.

This clone has just a few counts. This chain connects TRBV10-2 to TRBJ1-1; 8 bases agree with TRBD1. The V and J ends lost 3 bases and 5 bases, in that order; junction bases with no gene match: 8. CDR1 is WSHSY and CDR2 is SAAADI in the germline V gene. The CDR3 runs 15 residues. For the CDR3, the DNA is TGCGCCAGCAGTGAAAGGACAGGGCCGCGGACTGAAGCTTTCTTT. This gives the protein CASSERTGPRTEAFF.

The CDR3 here is CASSLIDGGSADTQYF. In DNA, the CDR3 is TGCGCCAGCAGCCTCATTGACGGGGGGTCGGCAGATACGCAGTATTTT. V gene TRBV4-1 combines with J gene TRBJ2-3, with 7 bases lining up with TRBD2. The V gene's germline CDR1 is MGHRA and CDR2 YSYEKL. V lost 4 bases, J lost 4 bases, and 11 bases stayed unmatched. The CDR3 loop spans 16 amino acids.

The chain employs TRBV11-2 and TRBJ2-3; 9 positions agree with TRBD2. The length of the CDR3 is 17 residues. V was pared by 0 bases and J by 4 bases, with 8 bases of the junction left unmatched. Germline lookup yields CDR1 SGHAT and CDR2 FQNNGV. The CDR3 DNA reads as TGTGCCAGCAGCTTAGAACGTCTAGCGGGGTCTGCAGATACGCAGTATTTT. This codes for CASSLERLAGSADTQYF.

The chain recombines TRBV5-1 with TRBJ2-3, with TRBD1 as a possible D gene (5 bases). V was shortened by 4 bases and J by 2 bases, with 20 bases between the two germline ends. CDR3 size: 17 residues. The germline gives CDR1 SGHRS, CDR2 YFSETQ. The CDR3 spells CASSPSPLGEPTDTQYF. The CDR3 DNA is TGCGCCAGCAGCCCAAGCCCCTTAGGGGAACCCACAGATACGCAGTATTTT.

The chain joins TRBV19 to TRBJ1-1; 10 bases are a match to TRBD1. J gave up 4 bases and V 6 bases, and 8 bases lay outside the gene matches. Per the germline V gene, CDR1 is LNHDA and CDR2 is SQIVND (reference sequence). The CDR3 consists of 15 residues. The CDR3 region has the DNA TGTGCCAGTAGCCGGGACAGGGGTTGGGGCACTGAAGCTTTCTTT. Amino acids: CASSRDRGWGTEAFF.

The V and J genes are TRBV7-2 and TRBJ2-7, with TRBD2 identical over 11 bases. Trimming at V came to 5 bases and at J to 0 bases, leaving 9 bases not matched to a gene. Per germline, CDR1 SGHTA and CDR2 FQGNSA. There are 17 residues in the CDR3. This chain's CDR3 is CASSPRTGLADSYEQYF. In nucleotides, the CDR3 is TGTGCCAGCAGCCCCAGAACGGGACTAGCGGACTCCTACGAGCAGTACTTC.

The V gene is TRBV6-6, the J gene TRBJ2-6, with D tentatively TRBD1 (7 bases). CDR3 size: 16 residues. Per germline, CDR1 MNHNY and CDR2 SVGAGI (reference sequence). The ends were cut back, 10 bases at V and 0 bases at J, with 16 bases in the middle. The DNA of the CDR3 is TGTGCCACCGGAGGGGGCGTGGTCTCTGGGGCCAACGTCCTGACTTTC. Protein sequence: CATGGGVVSGANVLTF.

This clone was recorded only once. The chain has TRBV7-9 and TRBJ1-1; 9 bases are shared with TRBD1. This CDR3 region has 15 residues. V dropped 3 bases and J dropped 5; count of bases not matched to a gene: 7. Germline CDR1 reads SEHNR; CDR2 reads FQNEAQ (reference sequence). CDR3 sequence reads: CASSLGQGVRTEAFF. In DNA form, the CDR3 reads TGTGCCAGCAGCTTGGGACAGGGAGTAAGGACTGAAGCTTTCTTT.

The rearrangement uses TRBV5-5 and TRBJ1-1, with D maybe TRBD1 (6 bases). Per the germline V gene, CDR1 is SGHKS and CDR2 is YYEKEE (reference sequence). CDR3 length equals 12 residues. Trimming cost V 5 bases and J 11 bases, with 16 bases left between them. CDR3 amino acids: CASRGDTLPAFF. The CDR3 region has the DNA TGTGCCAGCAGGGGGGACACCCTCCCGGCTTTCTTT.

The chain combines TRBV21-1 with TRBJ1-2; the D call in the table, TRBD1, was not verified against the DNA. TRBV21-1 is shown as a pseudogene. The CDR3 contains 15 residues. The CDR3 DNA sequence: TGTGCCAGCAGCAAAAGACAGTACCTTAGGCATGGCTACACCTTC. Residues: CASSKRQYLRHGYTF.

V and J are TRBV12-5 and TRBJ2-7; TRBD1 aligns across 7 bases. V lost 1 base to trimming and J lost 6 bases; unmatched junction nucleotides: 3. Looked up from germline, CDR1 is LGHNT and CDR2 is FRNRAP. CDR3 length: 13 residues. The CDR3 sequence is CASGLARQGEQYF. DNA for the CDR3: TGTGCTAGTGGTTTGGCCCGACAGGGCGAGCAGTACTTC.

The V call is TRBV27, the J call TRBJ1-1; 8 positions match TRBD1. From germline, CDR1 is MNHEY and CDR2 SMNVEV (reference sequence). V lost 6 bases and J lost 5; bases outside the gene matches: 5. CDR3 size: 13 residues. The CDR3: CASRLDRGTEAFF. The CDR3 DNA follows: TGTGCCAGCAGGCTAGACAGGGGAACTGAAGCTTTCTTT.

V gene TRBV5-4 combines with J gene TRBJ1-1, with D possibly matching TRBD1 (6 bases). This CDR3 spans 13 amino acids. V lost 3 bases to trimming and J lost 6 bases, with 12 bases between them. CDR1 is SGHNT and CDR2 is YYREEE in the germline V gene (reference sequence). The CDR3 region has the DNA TGTGCCAGCAGCTGGGGGCAGAGCCCTGAAGCTTTCTTT. As protein: CASSWGQSPEAFF.